Each of the 24 T cell receptor beta chains below was sequenced from the same sample in a study of blood T cell repertoires in COVID-19. The repertoire was sequenced with immunoSEQ multiplex PCR; TCRdb's copy has only in-frame clones and lacks some. The profile shows roughly 80,000 clones, around 83% of them singletons. The sample comprised peripheral blood. The receptors were sampled from a man aged 45-65 years with acute or convalescent COVID-19.

The chain links TRBV29-1 to TRBJ1-4; D possibly corresponds to TRBD1 (5 bases). Trimming cost V 4 bases and J 7 bases, with 10 bases left between them. The CDR3 runs to 12 residues. In germline, CDR1 is SQVTM, CDR2 ANQGSEA. The chain's CDR3 is CSVGTLGEKLFF. In nucleotides, the CDR3 is TGCAGCGTTGGGACATTGGGTGAAAAACTGTTTTTT. Looking up the rest from reference TRBV29-1 and TRBJ1-4 gives the full variable domain: SAVISQKPSRDICQRGTSLTIQCQVDSQVTMMFWYRQQPGQSLTLIATANQGSEATYESGFVIDKFPISRPNLTFSTLTVSNMSPEDSSIYLCSVGTLGEKLFFGSGTQLSVL.

The J gene is TRBJ2-1, the V gene TRBV28; maybe TRBD1 (5 bases). CDR3 length: 16 amino acids. Germline V gene lookup returns CDR1 MDHEN and CDR2 SYDVKM. Trimming shortened V by 5 bases and J by 0 bases, and 14 bases separated the two germline ends. This chain's CDR3 is CASSGSGADSYNEQFF. Here the CDR3 DNA reads TGTGCCAGCAGTGGTAGTGGGGCGGACTCCTACAATGAGCAGTTCTTC.

The chain is built from TRBV11-2 and TRBJ2-5; 10 positions agree with TRBD2. With V trimmed by 2 bases and J by 5 bases, 8 bases remained unmatched. This CDR3 comprises 16 residues. Looked up from germline, CDR1 is SGHAT and CDR2 is FQNNGV. CDR3 nucleotide sequence: TGTGCCAGCAGCTTAAGAGTAGCGGGAGGTCGGGAGACCCAGTACTTC. This translates into CASSLRVAGGRETQYF.

The chain links TRBV19 to TRBJ1-2, with TRBD1 matching over 10 bases. V gave up 6 bases and J gave up 2 bases; unmatched junction bases: 24. The CDR3 length is 21 residues. CDR1 LNHDA and CDR2 SQIVND come from the germline V gene (reference sequence). CDR3 loop: CASSPLGLGQGKGGANYGYTF. DNA of the CDR3: TGTGCCAGTAGCCCCTTAGGGCTGGGACAGGGGAAGGGGGGGGCGAACTATGGCTACACCTTC.

V gene TRBV29-1 combines with J gene TRBJ1-2; 7 bases line up with TRBD1. The CDR3 spans 13 residues. CDR1 and CDR2 from the germline V gene are SQVTM and ANQGSEA. J was trimmed by 1 base and V by 6 bases; bases with no gene match: 5. This CDR3 reads CSVVTGFNYGYTF. DNA of the CDR3: TGCAGCGTGGTGACAGGGTTTAACTATGGCTACACCTTC.

V usage is TRBV18 and J usage is TRBJ2-3; 8 bases are shared with TRBD2. V shed 3 bases, J shed 2 bases, and the junction held 4 bases outside the gene matches. The CDR3 sequence is 15 residues long. CDR1 and CDR2 from the germline V gene are KGHSH and LQKENI. The CDR3 coding sequence is TGTGCCAGCTCACCCGGGACTAGTATCACAGATACGCAGTATTTT. Its translation: CASSPGTSITDTQYF.

In its sample, this clone was seen a few times. V gene TRBV5-1 combines with J gene TRBJ2-3; 9 nucleotides match TRBD2. With V trimmed by 0 bases and J by 4 bases, 6 bases remained unmatched. CDR1 is SGHRS and CDR2 is YFSETQ in the germline V gene. The CDR3 is 16 amino acids. This CDR3 reads CASSLDVAGAADTQYF. CDR3 bases: TGCGCCAGCAGCTTGGATGTAGCGGGAGCGGCAGATACGCAGTATTTT.

The J gene is TRBJ1-2, the V gene TRBV28; 7 bases agree with TRBD1. Germline CDR1 MDHEN, CDR2 SYDVKM. The CDR3 has 12 residues. J was trimmed by 4 bases and V by 7 bases; bases with no gene match: 3. The CDR3 DNA is TGTGCCAGCACCGGGACAGCCTATGGCTACACCTTC. Translation gives CASTGTAYGYTF.

This chain uses TRBV2 with TRBJ1-3; 8 nucleotides agree with TRBD1. The CDR3 has 13 residues. From germline, CDR1 is SNHLY and CDR2 FYNNEI. J was trimmed by 4 bases and V by 5 bases; bases with no gene match: 1. The CDR3 DNA reads as TGTGCCAGCAGTCGGGACAGGGGAAACACCATATATTTT. Translation: CASSRDRGNTIYF.

The table lists this clone with a count of one. This chain joins TRBV30 and TRBJ2-1, with 7 bases lining up with TRBD2. CDR1 and CDR2 from the germline V gene are GTSNPN and SVGIG (reference sequence). After removal of 4 bases from V and 4 bases from J, the junction contained 4 bases not matched to a gene. The length of the CDR3 is 13 residues. CDR3 in DNA: TGTGCCTGGACTAGCGGCAAATACAATGAGCAGTTCTTC. It translates to CAWTSGKYNEQFF.

The chain has TRBV18 and TRBJ2-1; D uncertain. The CDR3 totals 13 residues. CDR1 KGHSH and CDR2 LQKENI come from the germline V gene. Trimming stripped 1 base from V and 5 bases from J, with 6 bases between. The chain's CDR3 is CASSPLRDNEQFF. The CDR3 region has the DNA TGTGCCAGCTCACCACTACGGGACAATGAGCAGTTCTTC.

The chain carries TRBV5-1 and TRBJ1-2; no firm D call. This CDR3 has 16 amino acids. Trimming left V 4 bases short and J 5 bases short, with 21 bases between. CDR1 and CDR2 (germline): SGHRS, YFSETQ. The DNA for the CDR3 is TGCGCCAGCAGCCCGGAGCGGCTGGTACCTACTTATGGCTACACCTTC. This sequence encodes CASSPERLVPTYGYTF.

The rearrangement uses TRBV4-3 and TRBJ1-6, with D perhaps matching TRBD1 (6 bases). Germline loops: CDR1 LGHNA, CDR2 YSLEER. The CDR3 consists of 15 residues. V dropped 1 base and J dropped 7 bases, with 11 bases sitting between them. This CDR3 reads CASSQVVRGNSPLHF. As DNA, the CDR3 is TGCGCCAGCAGCCAAGTAGTCAGGGGCAATTCACCCCTCCACTTT.

The table lists this clone with a count of one. The chain has TRBV9 and TRBJ2-2, with a weak D call TRBD1 (6 bases). In germline, CDR1 is SGDLS, CDR2 YYNGEE. V shed 0 bases and J shed 1 base, with 13 bases lying between them. The CDR3 sequence is 17 residues long. This CDR3 reads CASSVGQDKKNTGELFF. CDR3 nucleotides: TGTGCCAGCAGCGTAGGACAGGATAAGAAGAACACCGGGGAGCTGTTTTTT.

This chain joins TRBV18 and TRBJ1-3, with TRBD1 matching 8 bases. V dropped 3 bases and J dropped 0; count of bases not matched to a gene: 4. The CDR3 is made up of 16 amino acids. Germline assignment: CDR1 KGHSH and CDR2 LQKENI. CDR3 coding DNA: TGTGCCAGCTCACCCCAGGGACAGGCCTCTGGAAACACCATATATTTT. This sequence encodes CASSPQGQASGNTIYF.

The rearrangement uses TRBV29-1 and TRBJ1-1, with a possible D match to TRBD1 (5 bases). CDR3 length: 12 amino acids. Germline CDR1 reads SQVTM; CDR2 reads ANQGSEA. Trimming removed 7 bases from V and 3 bases from J, with 12 bases in between. The CDR3 reads CSALTGYTEAFF. The CDR3 region has the DNA TGCAGCGCCTTAACAGGATACACTGAAGCTTTCTTT.

The chain is built from TRBV19 and TRBJ2-7; TRBD2 agrees at 15 bases. CDR3 length: 15 amino acids. Germline values: CDR1 LNHDA, CDR2 SQIVND (reference sequence). The trim removed 8 bases at V and 7 bases at J, leaving 9 bases unmatched. CDR3: CASPRTSGRVREQYF. CDR3 bases: TGTGCCAGTCCAAGGACTAGCGGGAGGGTAAGGGAGCAGTACTTC.

The chain uses TRBV7-9 and TRBJ2-7; TRBD1 might be the D (6 bases). Trimming removed 5 bases from V and 3 bases from J, with 14 bases in between. CDR3 length: 14 amino acids. Germline V gene data show CDR1 as SEHNR and CDR2 as FQNEAQ (reference sequence). CDR3 region: CASSPQGSIYEQYF. The CDR3 DNA follows: TGTGCCAGCAGCCCACAGGGTAGTATCTACGAGCAGTACTTC.

The genes are TRBV7-2 and TRBJ2-1, with D possibly being TRBD2 (6 bases). This CDR3 spans 16 amino acids. V was shortened by 0 bases and J by 3 bases, with 12 bases between the two germline ends. CDR1 and CDR2 (germline): SGHTA, FQGNSA. Here the CDR3 reads CASSLASGPFYNEQFF. The CDR3 coding sequence is TGTGCCAGCAGCTTAGCGAGCGGGCCTTTCTACAATGAGCAGTTCTTC.

DNA for the CDR3: TGTGCCAGCACGGGACAGGGGGGCACCGGGGAGCTGTTTTTT. It specifies CASTGQGGTGELFF. This chain uses TRBV2 with TRBJ2-2, with TRBD1 matching over 11 bases. CDR1 and CDR2 from the germline V gene are SNHLY and FYNNEI. The CDR3 is 14 residues long. V shed 7 bases and J 4 bases; nucleotides not matched to a gene: 2. The full variable domain, its missing parts supplied by reference TRBV2 and TRBJ2-2, is EPEVTQTPSHQVTQMGQEVILRCVPISNHLYFYWYRQILGQKVEFLVSFYNNEISEKSEIFDDQFSVERPDGSNFTLKIRSTKLEDSAMYFCASTGQGGTGELFFGEGSRLTVL.

V usage is TRBV27 and J usage is TRBJ1-1; no reliable D call. Per the germline V gene, CDR1 is MNHEY and CDR2 is SMNVEV (reference sequence). The CDR3 runs to 12 residues. Trimming pared 7 bases from V and 2 bases from J, leaving 8 bases between. The CDR3 loop reads CASMRGNTEAFF. The CDR3 DNA is TGTGCCAGCATGCGAGGTAACACTGAAGCTTTCTTT.

The chain couples TRBV27 to TRBJ2-1, with TRBD2 matching 7 bases. The CDR3 has 14 amino acids. V lost 4 bases to trimming and J lost 7 bases; unmatched junction nucleotides: 7. Germline CDR1 reads MNHEY; CDR2 reads SMNVEV (reference sequence). This chain's CDR3 is CASSSWQGGNEQFF. The CDR3 DNA is TGTGCCAGCAGTTCTTGGCAGGGAGGGAATGAGCAGTTCTTC.

The V gene is TRBV9, the J gene TRBJ1-2; no firm D call. The germline gives CDR1 SGDLS, CDR2 YYNGEE. V gave up 5 bases and J gave up 4 bases, with 9 bases separating them. This CDR3 region has 12 residues. CDR3 sequence (DNA): TGTGCCAGCAGGCGAGACTTCTATGGCTACACCTTC. Residues: CASRRDFYGYTF.

The V and J genes are TRBV4-1 and TRBJ1-4, with 12 positions matching TRBD1. With V trimmed by 0 bases and J by 6 bases, 2 bases remained unmatched. The CDR3 runs to 16 residues. The V gene's germline CDR1 is MGHRA and CDR2 YSYEKL. CDR3 loop: CASSQEGTGGDEKLFF. The CDR3, as DNA: TGCGCCAGCAGCCAAGAGGGGACAGGGGGCGATGAAAAACTGTTTTTT.